What follows describes a single T cell receptor beta chain. Only a few counts were recorded for this clone. Its antigen remains undetermined. Per-base quality was not reported, and no clone a single base away is much larger than it. The immunoSEQ Assay, a bias-controlled multiplex PCR, was used to amplify TCRbeta CDR3 regions from genomic DNA. The published analysis was carried out like this. The number of nucleated cells in each sample was estimated from the amplification of reference gene primers within the assay. Sequence reads were collapsed and filtered to measure the absolute abundance of every unique TCRbeta CDR3 rearrangement. Productive Simpson clonality was computed per sample as the square root of Simpson's diversity index over productive rearrangements. TCRdb mirrors the immuneACCESS table, restricted to in-frame sequences. Some clones are absent from its copies; in checked studies, under half trace to an unresolved V gene, and the reason for the others is unknown. V, J and clone size derive from that table, while D and trimming were established from the DNA sequence. The sample records a few hundred thousand clones, 85% to 90% of which are singletons. Together, the top ten hold 2% to 2.5% of the sample.

Between the V and J ends, shortened by 6 bases and 7 bases respectively, the junction contains 13 bases. According to the germline V gene, CDR1 reads MDHEN and CDR2 reads SYDVKM. The CDR3 spans 13 residues, from the cysteine through the phenylalanine. Left in the record is the CDR3 DNA by itself, 39 bases read in frame from the first base. This specimen comes from a study of blood T cell repertoires in COVID-19 (dated by TCRdb to the early 2020s). Study-wide context: Samples covering the acute and convalescent phases of COVID-19 were provided by collaborators in the United States, Italy and Spain. The sample metadata nearly always contained a de-identified subject ID, COVID-19 status, age in years and sex. Samples were obtained from the ongoing ImmuneRACE study (first 160 participants) and from some 1,200 subjects provided by 6 global collaborators. The material from the prospective study consisted of cDNA or gDNA derived from T cells, B-cell-depleted T cells, or PBMCs. The dataset comprised deeply sampled blood TCRbeta repertoires from subjects exposed to, actively infected with, or recovered from COVID-19. Where available, HLA class I and class II types were obtained from metadata supplied by the sample provider rather than from assay-based typing. A freely available public database, intended as a resource for researchers studying the immune response to SARS-CoV-2, is where the repertoires were released. Summary of the overall study and its limitations: How much clinical and demographic metadata was included differed by source and by participant, and the metadata was provided uncurated.

The collaborating institutions used their own protocols to collect whole blood in K2EDTA tubes. For TCRbeta analysis, collaborators shipped samples in one of three forms: frozen whole blood, isolated PBMCs, or DNA extracted from either of those sample types. The sequencing input was peripheral blood. The chain is encoded by TRBV28 joined to TRBJ1-5, with the D gene too uncertain to name. This receptor was obtained from a woman aged 50 to 60 with acute or convalescent COVID-19. CDR3 protein: CASSYQTIQPQHF. Read as DNA, the sequence is TGTGCCAGCAGCTACCAAACCATCCAGCCCCAGCATTTT.